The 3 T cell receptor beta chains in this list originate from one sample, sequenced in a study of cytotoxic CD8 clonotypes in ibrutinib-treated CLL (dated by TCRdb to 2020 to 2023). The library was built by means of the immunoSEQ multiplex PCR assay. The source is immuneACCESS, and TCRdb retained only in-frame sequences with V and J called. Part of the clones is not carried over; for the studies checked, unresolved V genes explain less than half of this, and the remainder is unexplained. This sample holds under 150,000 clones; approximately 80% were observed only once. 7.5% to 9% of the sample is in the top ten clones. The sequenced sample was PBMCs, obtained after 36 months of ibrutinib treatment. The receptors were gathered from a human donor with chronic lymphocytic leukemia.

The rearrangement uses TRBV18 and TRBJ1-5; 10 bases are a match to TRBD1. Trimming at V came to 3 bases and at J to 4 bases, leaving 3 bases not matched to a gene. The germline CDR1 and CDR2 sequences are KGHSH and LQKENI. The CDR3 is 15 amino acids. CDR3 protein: CASSPPGQGNQPQHF. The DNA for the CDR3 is TGTGCCAGCTCACCTCCGGGACAGGGGAATCAGCCCCAGCATTTT.

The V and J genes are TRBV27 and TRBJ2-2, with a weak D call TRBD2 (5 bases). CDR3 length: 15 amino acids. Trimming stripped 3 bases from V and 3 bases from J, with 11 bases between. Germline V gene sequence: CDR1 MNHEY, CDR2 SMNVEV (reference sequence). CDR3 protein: CASSFLREDTGELFF. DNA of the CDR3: TGTGCCAGCAGTTTTCTCCGGGAAGACACCGGGGAGCTGTTTTTT.

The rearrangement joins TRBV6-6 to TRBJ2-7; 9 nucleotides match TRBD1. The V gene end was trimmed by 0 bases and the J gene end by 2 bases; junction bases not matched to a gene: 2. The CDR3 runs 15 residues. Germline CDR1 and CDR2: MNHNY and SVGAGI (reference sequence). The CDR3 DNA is TGTGCCAGCAGTTACTCGGACAGGGGCGCCTACGAGCAGTACTTC. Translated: CASSYSDRGAYEQYF.